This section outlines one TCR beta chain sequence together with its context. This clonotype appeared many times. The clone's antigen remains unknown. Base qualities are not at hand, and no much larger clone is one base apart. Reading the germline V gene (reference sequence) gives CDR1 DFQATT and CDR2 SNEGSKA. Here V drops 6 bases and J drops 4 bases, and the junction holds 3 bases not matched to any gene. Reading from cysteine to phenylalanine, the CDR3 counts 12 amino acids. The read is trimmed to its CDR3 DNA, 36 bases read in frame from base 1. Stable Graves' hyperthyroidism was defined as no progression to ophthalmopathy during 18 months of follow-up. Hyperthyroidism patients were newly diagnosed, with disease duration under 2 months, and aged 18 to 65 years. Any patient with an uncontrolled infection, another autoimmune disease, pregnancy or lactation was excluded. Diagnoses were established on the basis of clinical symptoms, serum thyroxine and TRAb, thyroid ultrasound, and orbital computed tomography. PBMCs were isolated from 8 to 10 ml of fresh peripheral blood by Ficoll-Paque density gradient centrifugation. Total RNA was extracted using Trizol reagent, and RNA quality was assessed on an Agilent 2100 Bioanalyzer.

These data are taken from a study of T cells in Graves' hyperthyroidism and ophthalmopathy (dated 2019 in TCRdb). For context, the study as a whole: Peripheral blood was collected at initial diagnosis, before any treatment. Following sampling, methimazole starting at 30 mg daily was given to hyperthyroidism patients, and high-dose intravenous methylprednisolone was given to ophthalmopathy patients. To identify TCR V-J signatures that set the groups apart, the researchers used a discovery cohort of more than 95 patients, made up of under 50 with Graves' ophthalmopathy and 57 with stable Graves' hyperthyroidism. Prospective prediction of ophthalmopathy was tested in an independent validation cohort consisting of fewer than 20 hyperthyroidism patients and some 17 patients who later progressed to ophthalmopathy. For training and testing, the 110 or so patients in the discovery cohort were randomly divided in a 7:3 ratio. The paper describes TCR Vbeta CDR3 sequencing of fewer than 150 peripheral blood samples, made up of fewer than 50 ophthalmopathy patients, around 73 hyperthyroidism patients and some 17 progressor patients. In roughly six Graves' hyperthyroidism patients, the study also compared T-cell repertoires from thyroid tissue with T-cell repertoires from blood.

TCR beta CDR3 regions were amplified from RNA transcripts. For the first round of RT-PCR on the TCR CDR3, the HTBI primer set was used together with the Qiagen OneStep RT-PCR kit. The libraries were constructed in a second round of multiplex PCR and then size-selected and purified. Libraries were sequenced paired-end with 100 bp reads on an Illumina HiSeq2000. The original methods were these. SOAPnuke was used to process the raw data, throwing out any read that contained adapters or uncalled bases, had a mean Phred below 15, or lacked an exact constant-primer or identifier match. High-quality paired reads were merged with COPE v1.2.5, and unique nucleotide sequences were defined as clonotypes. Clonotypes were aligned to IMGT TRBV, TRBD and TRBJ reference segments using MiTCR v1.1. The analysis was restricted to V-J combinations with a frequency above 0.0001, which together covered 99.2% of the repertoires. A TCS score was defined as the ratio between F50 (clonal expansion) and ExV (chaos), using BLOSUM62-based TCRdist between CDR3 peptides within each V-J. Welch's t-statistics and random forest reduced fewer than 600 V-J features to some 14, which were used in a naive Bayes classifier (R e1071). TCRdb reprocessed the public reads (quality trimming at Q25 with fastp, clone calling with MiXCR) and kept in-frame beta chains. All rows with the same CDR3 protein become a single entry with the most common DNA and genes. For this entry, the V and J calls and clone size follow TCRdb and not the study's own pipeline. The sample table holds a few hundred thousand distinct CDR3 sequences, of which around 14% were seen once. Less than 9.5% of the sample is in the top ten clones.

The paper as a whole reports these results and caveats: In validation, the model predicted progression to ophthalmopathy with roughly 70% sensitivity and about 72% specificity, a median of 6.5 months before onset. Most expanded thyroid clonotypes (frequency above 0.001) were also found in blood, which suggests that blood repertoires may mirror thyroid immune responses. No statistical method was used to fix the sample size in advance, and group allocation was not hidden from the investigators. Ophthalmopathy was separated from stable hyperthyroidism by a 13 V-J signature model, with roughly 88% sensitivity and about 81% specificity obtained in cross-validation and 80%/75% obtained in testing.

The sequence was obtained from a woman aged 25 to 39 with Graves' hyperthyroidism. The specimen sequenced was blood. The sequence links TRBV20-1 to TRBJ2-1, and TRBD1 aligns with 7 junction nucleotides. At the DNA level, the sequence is TGCAGTGCCTCGACAGGGTACAATGAGCAGTTCTTC. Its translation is CSASTGYNEQFF.